The TCR beta chain described here comes from a study of blood T cell repertoires in COVID-19 (dated by TCRdb to about 2020). For the wider study: Collaborator samples came from the United States, Italy and Spain and covered acute and convalescent phases of COVID-19. The dataset comprised deeply sampled blood TCRbeta repertoires from subjects exposed to, actively infected with, or recovered from COVID-19. Samples came from the ongoing ImmuneRACE study (first 160 participants) plus 1,254 subjects from 6 global collaborators. HLA class I and class II types, where available, came from metadata supplied by the sample provider rather than from assay-based typing. The repertoires were released in a freely available public database intended as a resource for research on the immune response to SARS-CoV-2. The prospective study material was composed of cDNA or gDNA derived from T cells, B-cell-depleted T cells, or PBMCs. The sample metadata nearly always contained a de-identified subject ID, COVID-19 status, age in years and sex. Overall results and qualifications from the work: How much clinical and demographic metadata was included differed by source and by participant, and the metadata was provided uncurated.

In Seattle, one collaborating source enrolled patients while the infection was active and tracked those patients longitudinally over the course of disease. Whole blood was collected in K2EDTA tubes by collaborating institutions according to the institutions' own protocols. For TCRbeta analysis, collaborators shipped samples as frozen whole blood, isolated PBMCs, or DNA extracted from either of those sample types. The CDR3 runs 13 residues from the cysteine to the phenylalanine. Only the CDR3 DNA stays, 39 bases, in frame from base 1. The germline ends are 8 bases apart after V is trimmed by 2 bases and J by 6 bases. From the germline V gene, CDR1 is SGHTA and CDR2 is FQGNSA. A word on this clone: Its binding antigen is unknown. No base quality information exists; no much larger clone differs at one position. Other nucleotide sequences in the sample specify the same CDR3.

TCRbeta CDR3 regions were amplified from genomic DNA using the immunoSEQ Assay, a bias-controlled multiplex PCR. The paper's processing steps were these. Nucleated cell counts per sample were estimated from amplification of reference gene primers within the assay. Sequence reads were collapsed and filtered to measure the absolute abundance of every unique TCRbeta CDR3 rearrangement. Productive Simpson clonality was computed per sample as the square root of Simpson's diversity index over productive rearrangements. TCRdb provides this immuneACCESS table in a form limited to in-frame rearrangements. Some clones are lacking; in checked studies, under half of them reflect an unresolved V gene, and why the rest are absent is not known. Clonal size and the V and J genes are those of that table, whereas D and trimming came from the DNA. The table for this sample lists approximately 290,000 clones; around 85% of them were counted only once. Around 1% of the sample rests with the top ten.

The chain uses TRBV7-2 and TRBJ1-5; 5 matching bases give a weak D call of TRBD1. The receptor comes from a human donor with COVID-19, enrolled during active disease. The donor label of this sample is uncertain. Sequenced input: peripheral blood. The CDR3: CASSLTGGQPQHF. DNA sequence: TGTGCCAGCAGCTTAACAGGCGGTCAGCCCCAGCATTTT. The full variable domain, with segments outside the CDR3 supplied by the reference TRBV7-2 and TRBJ1-5 proteins, appears as GAGVSQSPSNKVTEKGKDVELRCDPISGHTALYWYRQSLGQGLEFLIYFQGNSAPDKSGLPSDRFSAERTGGSVSTLTIQRTQQEDSAVYLCASSLTGGQPQHFGDGTRLSIL.